This T cell receptor beta chain was observed in a study of T-cell memory formation after mild COVID-19. Germline V CDR1 and CDR2: SNHLY, FYNNEI. V dropped 6 bases and J dropped 6 bases, with 17 bases sitting between them. This CDR3 comprises 15 residues. Overall study findings and caveats: The appearance of some responding clones in pre-infection memory suggested that cross-reactive memory joined.

Notes on this clonotype: Its antigen is currently unknown.

TCRdb used MiXCR to reprocess the 5' RACE reads, holding one entry per CDR3 protein. The table records about 440,000 distinct CDR3 sequences, 20% of them present only once. The sequence came from an adult woman who had mild COVID-19 (a few samples of this study predate the infection). Cell type and time point are not known. The chain uses TRBV2 and TRBJ1-4, with D possibly matching TRBD1 (5 bases). Sequencing used PBMCs or a T cell subset sorted from them (not recorded which). The CDR3 DNA reads as TGTGCCAGCAGCGCCCCGGGTCAGGGTGATGAAAAACTGTTTTTT. This encodes CASSAPGQGDEKLFF.